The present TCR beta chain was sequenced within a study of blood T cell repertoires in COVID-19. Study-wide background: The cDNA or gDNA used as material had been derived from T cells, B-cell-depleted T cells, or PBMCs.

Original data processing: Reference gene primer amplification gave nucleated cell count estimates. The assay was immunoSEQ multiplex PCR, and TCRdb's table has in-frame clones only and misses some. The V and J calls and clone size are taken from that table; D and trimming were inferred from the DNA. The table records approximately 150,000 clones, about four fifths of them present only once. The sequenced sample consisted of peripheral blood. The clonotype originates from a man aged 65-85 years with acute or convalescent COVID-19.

The CDR3 sequence: CASSLGQVYNEQFF. CDR3 sequence (DNA): TGTGCCAGCAGCCTGGGACAGGTTTACAATGAGCAGTTCTTC. The chain couples TRBV5-4 to TRBJ2-1; TRBD1 agrees at 8 bases. The junction had 4 bases not matched to a gene; V was cut back by 4 bases and J by 4 bases. Germline loops: CDR1 SGHNT, CDR2 YYREEE (reference sequence). The CDR3 totals 14 residues.